The 15 T cell receptor beta chains presented below share a single source sample, sequenced in a study of blood T cells in healthy people across ages. Sample-barcoded 5' priming and a J-beta primer mix drove a second PCR of roughly 7 to 11 cycles. TCRdb re-analysed the 5' RACE reads in MiXCR, keeping a single row per CDR3 protein. The sample comprises around 2 million distinct CDR3 sequences, about 39% of which are singletons, and roughly 24% rests with the top ten. Material for sequencing was blood. These receptors all come from a human donor in good health.

The chain joins TRBV4-1 to TRBJ1-2; 9 nucleotides match TRBD1. V gave up 7 bases and J gave up 0 bases; unmatched junction bases: 9. Germline CDR1 MGHRA, CDR2 YSYEKL. The CDR3 has 16 residues. DNA for the CDR3: TGCGCCAGCAACGACCCGGGACAGGGCGCTAACTATGGCTACACCTTC. This encodes CASNDPGQGANYGYTF.

This clonotype was counted a few times. This chain uses TRBV5-1 with TRBJ2-3, with 9 bases identical to TRBD1. Trimming took 2 bases from V and 5 from J; bases not matched to a gene: 6. Germline lookup yields CDR1 SGHRS and CDR2 YFSETQ. The CDR3 runs to 15 residues. The CDR3: CASSFGQGYKDTQYF. As DNA, the CDR3 is TGCGCCAGCAGCTTCGGACAGGGGTACAAAGATACGCAGTATTTT.

The V and J genes are TRBV4-3 and TRBJ1-3, with D maybe TRBD1 (5 bases). Germline-derived CDR1 and CDR2 are LGHNA and YSLEER. The length of the CDR3 is 15 residues. Trimming removed 4 bases from V and 0 bases from J, with 10 bases in between. The CDR3, as DNA: TGCGCCAGCAGCCCTGACAGCAGCTCTGGAAACACCATATATTTT. It translates to CASSPDSSSGNTIYF.

There are a few counts of this clonotype. The DNA of the CDR3 is TGCGCCAGCAACACCGGGACAGGGGTACCTTACGAGCAGTACTTC. Amino acid sequence: CASNTGTGVPYEQYF. V gene TRBV5-1 combines with J gene TRBJ2-5; TRBD1 matches 10 bases. The DNA matches TRBJ2-7 better at its end, which makes the J call doubtful. This CDR3 region has 15 residues. The germline V gene encodes CDR1 SGHRS and CDR2 YFSETQ.

This clonotype was detected only a few times. The rearrangement uses TRBV20-1 and TRBJ2-4; 9 bases align to TRBD1. CDR1 is DFQATT and CDR2 is SNEGSKA in the germline V gene (reference sequence). After removal of 0 bases from V and 5 bases from J, the junction contained 2 bases not matched to a gene. There are 14 residues in the CDR3. The CDR3 spells CSAREGTGQNIQYF. CDR3 coding DNA: TGCAGTGCTAGAGAGGGGACAGGGCAAAACATTCAGTACTTC.

The sample holds a few counts of this clonotype. The chain uses TRBV9 and TRBJ2-1; D could derive from TRBD1 or TRBD2 (5 bases each). Germline values: CDR1 SGDLS, CDR2 YYNGEE. The CDR3 is 14 residues long. V was pared by 3 bases and J by 0 bases, with 7 bases between. The CDR3 nucleotides read TGTGCCAGCAGCGACGGGACCTCCTACAATGAGCAGTTCTTC. This translates into CASSDGTSYNEQFF. The full variable domain, with the rest looked up from reference TRBV9 and TRBJ2-1, is DSGVTQTPKHLITATGQRVTLRCSPRSGDLSVYWYQQSLDQGLQFLIQYYNGEERAKGNILERFSAQQFPDLHSELNLSSLELGDSALYFCASSDGTSYNEQFFGPGTRLTVL.

The rearrangement uses TRBV7-2 and TRBJ2-7; 7 bases align to TRBD2. This CDR3 has 15 residues. Germline CDR1 reads SGHTA; CDR2 reads FQGNSA. Unmatched junction bases numbered 5, after V lost 1 base and J lost 2 bases. CDR3 residues: CASSLGLAVAYEQYF. The CDR3 bases are TGTGCCAGCAGCTTAGGGCTAGCGGTCGCCTACGAGCAGTACTTC.

This clonotype has just a few counts. The chain carries TRBV28 and TRBJ1-2; D remains ambiguous. The CDR3 length is 15 residues. Trimming took off 4 bases at V and 1 base at J, with 13 bases between the two ends. CDR1 is MDHEN, CDR2 SYDVKM, per germline. The CDR3: CASSSHPSGNYGYTF. As DNA, the CDR3 is TGTGCCAGCAGTTCTCACCCGTCGGGTAACTATGGCTACACCTTC.

The chain joins TRBV6-2 or TRBV6-3 to TRBJ1-2; 7 nucleotides agree with TRBD1. The J segment lost 4 bases and the V segment lost 2 bases, leaving 4 bases of the junction unmatched. The germline CDR1 and CDR2 sequences are MNHEY and SVGEGT. This CDR3 has 14 residues. The CDR3 reads CASSYAGQSYGYTF. Written as DNA, the CDR3 is TGTGCCAGCAGTTACGCGGGACAGTCCTATGGCTACACCTTC.

The rearrangement links TRBV29-1 to TRBJ1-4; TRBD1 matches at 10 bases. Germline CDR1 is SQVTM and CDR2 is ANQGSEA. CDR3 size: 14 residues. V dropped 5 bases and J dropped 8; count of bases not matched to a gene: 8. The CDR3 is CSVSRGTGVEKLFF. The CDR3 DNA is TGCAGCGTTTCTCGGGGGACAGGGGTGGAAAAACTGTTTTTT.

This sequence joins TRBV18 and TRBJ2-4; 7 bases match TRBD1. The J call may be faulty, since TRBJ2-7 better matches the DNA end. The CDR3 consists of 13 residues. Germline assignment: CDR1 KGHSH and CDR2 LQKENI. The chain's CDR3 is CASSPDRENEQYF. The CDR3 nucleotides read TGTGCCAGCTCACCTGACAGGGAGAACGAGCAGTACTTC.

Turning to this clonotype: This may stem from a read error, because a much larger clone lies one nucleotide away. This sequence joins TRBV20-1 and TRBJ1-2; D is perhaps TRBD1 (5 bases). V dropped 3 bases and J dropped 8 bases, with 19 bases sitting between them. CDR1 and CDR2 (germline): DFQATT, SNEGSKA (reference sequence). This CDR3 has 14 residues. The CDR3 DNA follows: TGCAGTGCTAGGTCCGGGAAAGGGGTGCGCGGCTACACCTTC. It specifies CSARSGKGVRGYTF.

The CDR3 bases are TGCGCCAGCAGCAATTTAGTGGACAATGAGCAGTTCTTC. It is translated as CASSNLVDNEQFF. The V and J genes are TRBV4-3 and TRBJ2-1; D gene ambiguous. The CDR3 is 13 amino acids. The ends were cut back, 5 bases at V and 5 bases at J, with 10 bases in the middle. Per the germline V gene, CDR1 is LGHNA and CDR2 is YSLEER.

This clonotype was detected a few times. The rearrangement links TRBV11-2 to TRBJ2-1, with a tentative D call TRBD2 (6 bases). The CDR3 totals 16 residues. Germline V gives CDR1 SGHAT, CDR2 FQNNGV. Trimming removed 0 bases from V and 10 bases from J, with 19 bases in between. CDR3 sequence reads: CASSLDIAQGLYEQFF. Here the CDR3 DNA reads TGTGCCAGCAGCTTAGATATCGCGCAGGGACTTTACGAGCAGTTCTTC.

This clonotype has a handful of counts. V and J are TRBV29-1 and TRBJ2-7; 8 positions agree with TRBD1. Germline loops: CDR1 SQVTM, CDR2 ANQGSEA. The CDR3 length is 14 residues. Trimming at V came to 3 bases and at J to 3 bases, leaving 7 bases not matched to a gene. The CDR3 is CSVEAPDRGYEQYF. The DNA of the CDR3 is TGCAGCGTTGAGGCACCTGACAGGGGCTACGAGCAGTACTTC.